A selection of T cell receptor beta chains follows, all from one sample in a study of vaccination and CD4 T cells after COVID-19. These receptors have no identified antigens. TCRdb processed the PCR reads anew with MiXCR; each CDR3 protein has one entry. The profile shows almost 20,000 distinct CDR3 sequences, approximately 52% of them singletons. The sample was CD4+ T cells from blood, cultured in vitro. Receptors originate from a human donor who had recovered from COVID-19. Both conserved end residues are part of each CDR3. Fields, in order: CDR3 length, J gene, V gene, CDR3 protein.

cdr3_length: 16; j_call: TRBJ1-2; v_call: TRBV19; cdr3_aa: CASSTLRDSDNYGYTF
cdr3_length: 16; j_call: TRBJ2-1; v_call: TRBV28; cdr3_aa: CASNSPTSGTYNEQFF
cdr3_length: 19; j_call: TRBJ1-5; v_call: TRBV6-1; cdr3_aa: CASSEVYAGWSYSNQPQHF
cdr3_length: 16; j_call: TRBJ2-1; v_call: TRBV20-1; cdr3_aa: CSARDSRAGARNEQFF
cdr3_length: 15; j_call: TRBJ2-1; v_call: TRBV5-1; cdr3_aa: CASSLSGLSYNEQFF
cdr3_length: 16; j_call: TRBJ1-2; v_call: TRBV19; cdr3_aa: CASSIRTGDPYYGYTF
cdr3_length: 12; j_call: TRBJ2-3; v_call: TRBV28; cdr3_aa: CASSPYTDTQYF
cdr3_length: 14; j_call: TRBJ2-5; v_call: TRBV5-4; cdr3_aa: CASSLWDSGLTQYF
cdr3_length: 16; j_call: TRBJ2-3; v_call: TRBV6-5; cdr3_aa: CASSYSQSFITDTQYF
cdr3_length: 15; j_call: TRBJ2-2; v_call: TRBV7-9; cdr3_aa: CASSLAGGYTGELFF
cdr3_length: 15; j_call: TRBJ2-1; v_call: TRBV19; cdr3_aa: CASSSGTSSGLEQFF
cdr3_length: 16; j_call: TRBJ1-6; v_call: TRBV10-3; cdr3_aa: CAISTGGGTNNSPLHF
cdr3_length: 15; j_call: TRBJ1-1; v_call: TRBV6-1; cdr3_aa: CASSAQGQGRPEAFF
cdr3_length: 15; j_call: TRBJ2-7; v_call: TRBV4-3; cdr3_aa: CASSQATPSDYEQYF
cdr3_length: 13; j_call: TRBJ1-2; v_call: TRBV28; cdr3_aa: CASSSNRYYGYTF
cdr3_length: 14; j_call: TRBJ2-2; v_call: TRBV7-3; cdr3_aa: CASSPGTGSGELFF
cdr3_length: 16; j_call: TRBJ1-6; v_call: TRBV7-2; cdr3_aa: CASSPRTRGGNSPLHF
cdr3_length: 13; j_call: TRBJ2-1; v_call: TRBV12-3/TRBV12-4; cdr3_aa: CASSKGTYNEQFF
cdr3_length: 13; j_call: TRBJ2-5; v_call: TRBV5-4; cdr3_aa: CASSTGQVETQYF
cdr3_length: 15; j_call: TRBJ2-1; v_call: TRBV6-5; cdr3_aa: CASSYSGTSDGGRIF
cdr3_length: 12; j_call: TRBJ1-5; v_call: TRBV19; cdr3_aa: CASSIRFGPQHF
cdr3_length: 13; j_call: TRBJ1-2; v_call: TRBV7-2; cdr3_aa: CASSLGQRDGYTF
cdr3_length: 13; j_call: TRBJ2-3; v_call: TRBV5-1; cdr3_aa: CASSLGGTDTQYF
cdr3_length: 10; j_call: TRBJ1-1; v_call: TRBV20-1; cdr3_aa: CSARSRAAFF
cdr3_length: 14; j_call: TRBJ2-5; v_call: TRBV24-1; cdr3_aa: CATSDWDRGETQYF
cdr3_length: 12; j_call: TRBJ1-2; v_call: TRBV28; cdr3_aa: CASLLLGYGYTF
cdr3_length: 17; j_call: TRBJ1-1; v_call: TRBV24-1; cdr3_aa: CATSEREGDRENTEAFF
cdr3_length: 15; j_call: TRBJ1-6; v_call: TRBV2; cdr3_aa: CASTPGTARSSPLHF
cdr3_length: 14; j_call: TRBJ2-2; v_call: TRBV24-1; cdr3_aa: CATKRTSGTGELFF